The 21 T cell receptor beta chains listed next were all sequenced from one sample in a study of shared clonotypes between healthy human individuals (dated by TCRdb to about 2020). Library prep was done by the immunoSEQ multiplex PCR assay. TCRdb re-hosts the immuneACCESS table, in-frame sequences only. Its copies lack some clones; in the studies checked, an unresolved V gene accounts for under half of them, and the cause for the rest is not known. The sample table contains around 1.6 million clones; only one count was recorded for about 98% of them. Together, the top ten hold approximately 0.45% of the sample. Sequenced material: naive CD4+ T cells sorted from blood. The sample's cell subset or site label is to be understood as: CD45RA+ positively selected. Every receptor here comes from a young man in good health.

The V and J genes are TRBV15 and TRBJ1-5; 10 nucleotides line up with TRBD1. This CDR3 has 15 amino acids. CDR1 is LNHNV, CDR2 YYDKDF, per germline (reference sequence). J was trimmed by 7 bases and V by 3 bases; bases with no gene match: 6. Here the CDR3 reads CATSSDRGRRQPQHF. CDR3 nucleotides: TGTGCCACCAGCAGCGACAGGGGGCGGCGGCAGCCCCAGCATTTT.

The V gene is TRBV19, the J gene TRBJ2-1, with TRBD2 matching over 10 bases. This CDR3 is built from 17 residues. Germline CDR1 and CDR2: LNHDA and SQIVND (reference sequence). The V segment lost 3 bases and the J segment 3 bases; nucleotides outside the gene matches: 8. CDR3 in DNA: TGTGCCAGTAGTATGTTCGGGGCTAGCGGGAGCTACAATGAGCAGTTCTTC. Its translation is CASSMFGASGSYNEQFF.

This clone showed up just once. This chain uses TRBV9 with TRBJ2-1; D might be TRBD1 or TRBD2, each matching 5 bases. The CDR3 has 16 residues. From germline, CDR1 is SGDLS and CDR2 YYNGEE. Trimming took off 4 bases at V and 0 bases at J, with 14 bases between the two ends. This chain's CDR3 is CASSPRGPSSYNEQFF. The CDR3 coding sequence is TGTGCCAGCAGCCCCCGGGGCCCGAGCTCCTACAATGAGCAGTTCTTC.

The chain joins TRBV6-5 to TRBJ1-2, with D unclear. V shed 0 bases and J shed 8 bases, with 16 bases lying between them. The germline CDR1 and CDR2 sequences are MNHEY and SVGAGI. The CDR3 extends over 15 amino acids. CDR3 sequence reads: CASSYSNGIGKGYTF. The CDR3, as DNA: TGTGCCAGCAGTTACTCTAACGGAATCGGGAAGGGCTACACCTTC.

V and J are TRBV19 and TRBJ1-1; no clear D. Trimming cost V 2 bases and J 7 bases, with 14 bases left between them. Germline V gene lookup returns CDR1 LNHDA and CDR2 SQIVND (reference sequence). The CDR3 loop spans 14 amino acids. The CDR3 nucleotides are TGTGCCAGTAGTATAATTTCGGGAAGAGGTGAAGCTTTCTTT. Encoded protein: CASSIISGRGEAFF.

The chain couples TRBV4-3 to TRBJ2-7; perhaps D is TRBD1 or TRBD2 (5 bases each). The CDR3 is 14 amino acids. V was pared by 1 base and J by 6 bases, with 13 bases between. The germline V gene encodes CDR1 LGHNA and CDR2 YSLEER. The CDR3 protein is CASSQVEGLSEQYF. The CDR3 nucleotides read TGCGCCAGCAGCCAAGTTGAGGGGCTGAGCGAGCAGTACTTC.

The chain links TRBV5-5 to TRBJ2-7; D tentatively fits TRBD1 or TRBD2 (6 bases each). Trimming removed 3 bases from V and 4 bases from J, with 14 bases in between. CDR1 and CDR2 from the germline V gene are SGHKS and YYEKEE (reference sequence). The CDR3 consists of 14 residues. CDR3 DNA: TGTGCCAGCAGCTGGGGGGACACGGTTTACGAGCAGTACTTC. It specifies CASSWGDTVYEQYF.

CDR3 bases: TGTGCCAGCAGCTTACACATCACTGAGCCCCAGCATTTT. Its protein is CASSLHITEPQHF. The genes are TRBV5-6 and TRBJ1-5, with unresolved D. Germline values: CDR1 SGHDT, CDR2 YYEEEE. Trimming removed 2 bases from V and 8 bases from J, with 11 bases in between. The CDR3 covers 13 residues. The full variable domain, rest sourced from reference TRBV5-6 and TRBJ1-5, is DAGVTQSPTHLIKTRGQQVTLRCSPKSGHDTVSWYQQALGQGPQFIFQYYEEEERQRGNFPDRFSGHQFPNYSSELNVNALLLGDSALYLCASSLHITEPQHFGDGTRLSIL.

This clone appeared a single time. The chain couples TRBV5-8 to TRBJ2-1, with TRBD1 identical over 9 bases. V gave up 0 bases and J gave up 3 bases; unmatched junction bases: 10. CDR3 length: 18 amino acids. Germline V gene sequence: CDR1 SGHTS, CDR2 YDEGEE. In DNA, the CDR3 is TGTGCCAGCAGCTTGGAGGGCACAGGGGGCGCCTACTACAATGAGCAGTTCTTC. Residues: CASSLEGTGGAYYNEQFF.

This rearrangement joins TRBV2 to TRBJ2-7; weak D call: TRBD2 (5 bases). V was shortened by 6 bases and J by 6 bases, with 12 bases between the two germline ends. The length of the CDR3 is 12 residues. Germline V gives CDR1 SNHLY, CDR2 FYNNEI. As DNA, the CDR3 is TGTGCCAGCAGGGAGGACGGATTCGAGCAGTACTTC. Amino acid sequence: CASREDGFEQYF.

V usage is TRBV7-6 and J usage is TRBJ2-3; tentative D call: TRBD2 (7 bases). The germline V gene encodes CDR1 SGHVS and CDR2 FNYEAQ. V lost 1 base to trimming and J lost 6 bases, with 14 bases between them. CDR3 length: 15 amino acids. The CDR3 DNA reads TGTGCCAGCAGCTTAGGGGCGGGGGCCCCCGATACGCAGTATTTT. Translating gives CASSLGAGAPDTQYF.

The chain uses TRBV7-2 and TRBJ2-7; 7 bases align to TRBD1. The germline V gene encodes CDR1 SGHTA and CDR2 FQGNSA. J gave up 3 bases and V 1 base, and 6 bases lay outside the gene matches. This CDR3 has 15 amino acids. CDR3 coding DNA: TGTGCCAGCAGCTTAGGGACAGGTCCTTACTACGAGCAGTACTTC. Translating it yields CASSLGTGPYYEQYF. Combining the CDR3 with reference TRBV7-2 and TRBJ2-7 gives the whole variable domain GAGVSQSPSNKVTEKGKDVELRCDPISGHTALYWYRQSLGQGLEFLIYFQGNSAPDKSGLPSDRFSAERTGGSVSTLTIQRTQQEDSAVYLCASSLGTGPYYEQYFGPGTRLTVT.

For the CDR3, the DNA is TGTGCCAGCAGCTTCCTCCGCGCTGGGGGGAATGAGCAGTTCTTC. Amino acids: CASSFLRAGGNEQFF. This chain uses TRBV7-9 with TRBJ2-1; D might be TRBD2 (6 bases). The CDR3 length is 15 residues. Looked up from germline, CDR1 is SEHNR and CDR2 is FQNEAQ (reference sequence). V was trimmed by 3 bases and J by 7 bases, leaving 16 bases between them.

The gene calls are TRBV28 and TRBJ1-5; D remains unclear. Germline-derived CDR1 and CDR2 are MDHEN and SYDVKM. V lost 3 bases and J lost 15, with 18 bases in between. The CDR3 runs to 13 residues. The CDR3 DNA is TGTGCCAGCAGTTTCAATGGAAGGGAAGCGGGGCATTTT. Its protein product is CASSFNGREAGHF. The complete variable domain, with remaining parts taken from reference TRBV28 and TRBJ1-5, reads DVKVTQSSRYLVKRTGEKVFLECVQDMDHENMFWYRQDPGLGLRLIYFSYDVKMKEKGDIPEGYSVSREKKERFSLILESASTNQTSMYLCASSFNGREAGHFGDGTRLSIL.

This chain connects TRBV18 to TRBJ2-7; TRBD1 matches 10 bases. Germline V lookup: CDR1 KGHSH, CDR2 LQKENI. CDR3 size: 16 residues. V was clipped by 2 bases and J by 2 bases; unmatched bases: 6. This CDR3 reads CASSPLTGTGAYEQYF. The CDR3 DNA reads TGTGCCAGCTCACCATTAACGGGGACAGGGGCCTACGAGCAGTACTTC.

The genes are TRBV7-2 and TRBJ1-2; D remains ambiguous. V lost 1 base and J 1 base, leaving 7 bases between the germline ends. CDR3 size: 14 residues. From germline, CDR1 is SGHTA and CDR2 FQGNSA. The chain's CDR3 is CASSLDSFNYGYTF. The CDR3 DNA reads TGTGCCAGCAGCTTAGACAGCTTTAACTATGGCTACACCTTC.

The gene calls are TRBV28 and TRBJ2-1; 7 bases agree with TRBD2. Germline CDR1 reads MDHEN; CDR2 reads SYDVKM. The V segment lost 5 bases and the J segment 10 bases; nucleotides outside the gene matches: 8. This CDR3 is built from 13 residues. The CDR3 DNA reads TGTGCCAGCAGTCCTGGACTAGTCCCCGAGCAGTTCTTC. Amino acids: CASSPGLVPEQFF.

As regards this clone: The sample contains more than one DNA sequence encoding this CDR3. DNA of the CDR3: TGTGCCAGCAGCCTGGACAGTAATCAGCCCCAGCATTTT. Translated, it gives CASSLDSNQPQHF. This chain uses TRBV7-9 with TRBJ1-5, with a possible D match to TRBD1 (6 bases). The V end lost 5 bases, the J end lost 4 bases, and 9 bases lay between the germline ends. Germline V gives CDR1 SEHNR, CDR2 FQNEAQ (reference sequence). The CDR3 consists of 13 residues.

The rearrangement joins TRBV28 to TRBJ1-5; a possible D gene is TRBD1 (5 bases). This CDR3 is 14 amino acids long. V shed 6 bases and J shed 5 bases, with 14 bases lying between them. In germline, CDR1 is MDHEN, CDR2 SYDVKM. CDR3 amino acids: CASSRMAGYQPQHF. Written as DNA, the CDR3 is TGTGCCAGCAGCCGGATGGCAGGGTATCAGCCCCAGCATTTT.

As for this clone: Other DNA sequences from this sample encode an identical CDR3 as well. The chain is built from TRBV28 and TRBJ1-1; D unclear. Germline CDR1 MDHEN, CDR2 SYDVKM. The CDR3 contains 14 residues. V dropped 2 bases and J dropped 0 bases, with 7 bases sitting between them. The CDR3, as DNA: TGTGCCAGCAGTTTAGGCACTATGAACACTGAAGCTTTCTTT. Translating gives CASSLGTMNTEAFF.

This sequence joins TRBV11-2 and TRBJ2-3; D call uncertain. This CDR3 spans 13 amino acids. Germline V gene data show CDR1 as SGHAT and CDR2 as FQNNGV. V shed 2 bases and J shed 1 base, with 4 bases lying between them. The CDR3 spells CASSLTGTDTQYF. The CDR3 nucleotides read TGTGCCAGCAGCTTAACAGGCACAGATACGCAGTATTTT.